Below, one T cell receptor beta chain is given with its context. The target antigen is unknown. The data originate from a study of cytomegalovirus exposure and HLA in healthy donors. About the study: Genotyping showed 81% of almost 400 donors falling in the Caucasian-associated ancestry cluster.

This CDR3 contains 14 residues. Trimming shortened V by 0 bases and J by 4 bases, and 7 bases separated the two germline ends. The germline V gene has CDR1 KGHSH and CDR2 LQKENI. The PCR was carried out with 60 Vbeta primers and 13 Jbeta primers. Methods used by the authors: Per a later analysis, the number of unique TCR beta chains was roughly 83 million, of which about 10 million were shared. Assay: immunoSEQ multiplex PCR; the TCRdb copy retains only in-frame clones and omits some. The V and J calls and clone size come from that table; D and trimming were worked out from the DNA. The top ten hold 10% of the sample, which has roughly 100,000 clones, approximately 73% seen once. The study's findings and limits: It was reported in a later analysis that an Asian-associated ancestry cluster showed fewer N-insertions than the approximately 700-donor mean.

The chain uses TRBV18 and TRBJ2-1; D unresolved. Sample: PBMCs. The receptor comes from a woman aged 18-29 years in good health and CMV-seropositive. In nucleotides, the CDR3 is TGTGCCAGCTCACCACCGATCGGGTACAATGAGCAGTTCTTC. It codes for CASSPPIGYNEQFF.